In this sample, the clone carrying this T cell receptor (beta chain) turned up many times. Antigen: not known. These data are taken from a study of T cells after yellow fever vaccination. The wider study: The authors prepared low-cell-number fractions using SMART-Seq v4 Ultra Low Input.

The study's findings and limits: Reappearance after the booster was seen for most primary-vaccination clones, at 95% to 96% CD4 and about 90% CD8.

A universal primer site and UMIs were added as TCR cDNA was made by 5'RACE template switching. TCRdb processed the 5' RACE reads anew with MiXCR; each CDR3 protein has one entry. In the table there are fewer than 400,000 distinct CDR3 sequences, about 6.2% of which are singletons. V was pared by 5 bases and J by 8 bases, with 8 bases of the junction left unmatched. The germline gives CDR1 DFQATT, CDR2 SNEGSKA (reference sequence). CDR3 size: 14 residues. Specimen: PBMCs, collected 5 days after the yellow fever booster vaccination. This chain links TRBV20-1 with TRBJ1-4; TRBD1 agrees at 10 bases. This sequence originates from a young man who received the YFV17D yellow fever vaccine. The CDR3 DNA reads TGCAGTGCTGGGAGACAGGGGGCAGGGGAAAAACTGTTTTTT. Translation: CSAGRQGAGEKLFF.